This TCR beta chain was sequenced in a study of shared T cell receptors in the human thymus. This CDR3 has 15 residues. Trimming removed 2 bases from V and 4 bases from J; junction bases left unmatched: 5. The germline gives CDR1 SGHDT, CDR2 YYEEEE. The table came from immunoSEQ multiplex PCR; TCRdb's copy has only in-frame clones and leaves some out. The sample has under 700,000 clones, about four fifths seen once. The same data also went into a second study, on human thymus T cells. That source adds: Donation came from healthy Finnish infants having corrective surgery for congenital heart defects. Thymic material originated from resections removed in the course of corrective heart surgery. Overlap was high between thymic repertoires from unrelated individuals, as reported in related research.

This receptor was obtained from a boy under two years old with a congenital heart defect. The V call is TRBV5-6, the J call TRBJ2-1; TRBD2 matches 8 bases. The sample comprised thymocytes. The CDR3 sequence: CASSFNGRGYNEQFF. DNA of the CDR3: TGTGCCAGCAGCTTCAACGGGAGGGGGTACAATGAGCAGTTCTTC. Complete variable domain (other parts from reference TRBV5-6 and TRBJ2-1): DAGVTQSPTHLIKTRGQQVTLRCSPKSGHDTVSWYQQALGQGPQFIFQYYEEEERQRGNFPDRFSGHQFPNYSSELNVNALLLGDSALYLCASSFNGRGYNEQFFGPGTRLTVL.